One and the same sample provided the 14 T cell receptor beta chains below, sequenced in a study of T cells in Graves' hyperthyroidism and ophthalmopathy. TCR beta CDR3 regions were amplified from RNA transcripts. Initially, a first-round RT-PCR of the TCR CDR3 employed the HTBI primer set. TCRdb re-called the multiplex PCR reads with MiXCR, one entry per CDR3 protein. The sample consists of around 380,000 distinct CDR3 sequences, approximately 15% of them appearing once. The sample comprised blood. All receptors come from a man aged 30-40 years with Graves' hyperthyroidism that later progressed to Graves' ophthalmopathy.

The chain combines TRBV19 with TRBJ1-4, with a weak D call TRBD1 (5 bases). CDR1 and CDR2 (germline): LNHDA, SQIVND (reference sequence). This CDR3 has 15 residues. V lost 5 bases to trimming and J lost 5 bases, with 15 bases between them. CDR3 amino acids: CASSALGVLNEKLFF. In DNA form, the CDR3 reads TGTGCCAGTAGTGCCCTGGGGGTATTGAATGAAAAACTGTTTTTT.

This sequence joins TRBV2 and TRBJ1-1; D gene unclear. CDR3 length: 14 residues. Trimming took off 4 bases at V and 6 bases at J, with 15 bases between the two ends. Germline lookup yields CDR1 SNHLY and CDR2 FYNNEI. CDR3 loop: CASSGVEVVPEAFF. In DNA, the CDR3 is TGTGCCAGCAGTGGGGTGGAGGTGGTCCCTGAAGCTTTCTTT.

V is TRBV20-1 and J is TRBJ2-2; D perhaps matches TRBD1 (7 bases). The CDR3 consists of 16 residues. Trimming pared 2 bases from V and 0 bases from J, leaving 13 bases between. CDR1 DFQATT and CDR2 SNEGSKA come from the germline V gene (reference sequence). CDR3 region: CSARTLRGANTGELFF. In DNA, the CDR3 is TGCAGTGCTAGAACCCTCAGGGGGGCGAACACCGGGGAGCTGTTTTTT.

A few counts support this clonotype. The chain has TRBV7-9 and TRBJ2-2; D is possibly TRBD1 (5 bases). With 4 bases removed from V and 0 bases from J, the gap between germline ends came to 12 bases. CDR1 SEHNR and CDR2 FQNEAQ come from the germline V gene (reference sequence). This CDR3 spans 16 amino acids. The DNA of the CDR3 is TGTGCCAGCAGCTCCTTACAGGTACCGAACACCGGGGAGCTGTTTTTT. Its translation: CASSSLQVPNTGELFF. The full variable domain, with the rest looked up from reference TRBV7-9 and TRBJ2-2, is DTGVSQNPRHKITKRGQNVTFRCDPISEHNRLYWYRQTLGQGPEFLTYFQNEAQLEKSRLLSDRFSAERPKGSFSTLEIQRTEQGDSAMYLCASSSLQVPNTGELFFGEGSRLTVL.

This clonotype was observed at least ten times. This chain uses TRBV27 with TRBJ1-2; TRBD1 matches at 9 bases. Germline V gives CDR1 MNHEY, CDR2 SMNVEV (reference sequence). The CDR3 is 15 amino acids. Trimming at V came to 4 bases and at J to 8 bases, leaving 11 bases not matched to a gene. Written as DNA, the CDR3 is TGTGCCAGCAGTTCCTACCCGGGACAGGGTCTCGGCTACACCTTC. Protein product: CASSSYPGQGLGYTF.

The V gene is TRBV4-1, the J gene TRBJ1-1, with no clear D. CDR1 is MGHRA, CDR2 YSYEKL, per germline. The length of the CDR3 is 13 residues. The V end lost 0 bases, the J end lost 6 bases, and 8 bases lay between the germline ends. DNA for the CDR3: TGCGCCAGCAGCCAAGATCCAAGGGCTGAAGCTTTCTTT. Its translation: CASSQDPRAEAFF.

This clonotype was counted ten times or more. V gene TRBV20-1 combines with J gene TRBJ2-1; 8 nucleotides line up with TRBD2. Germline V gives CDR1 DFQATT, CDR2 SNEGSKA (reference sequence). The V segment lost 2 bases and the J segment 7 bases; nucleotides outside the gene matches: 7. CDR3 length: 14 residues. The CDR3 bases are TGCAGTGCTAGATCGGGGGGGGGCGGTAATGAGCAGTTCTTC. This translates into CSARSGGGGNEQFF.

As DNA, the CDR3 is TGTGCCAGCAGCCCACAGGGGGCGCGACAGCCCCAGCATTTT. Translation gives CASSPQGARQPQHF. The V call is TRBV27, the J call TRBJ1-5; TRBD1 matches 9 bases. Germline V gene data show CDR1 as MNHEY and CDR2 as SMNVEV (reference sequence). Losses at the gene ends were 6 bases for V and 7 bases for J; bases not matched to a gene: 7. The CDR3 sequence is 14 residues long.

This clonotype was seen at least ten times. The chain uses TRBV25-1 and TRBJ1-2; D remains ambiguous. CDR1 MGHDK and CDR2 SYGVNS come from the germline V gene. Trimming stripped 2 bases from V and 7 bases from J, with 20 bases between. CDR3 length: 16 amino acids. CDR3 region: CASSEIGGRLGSGYTF. CDR3 sequence (DNA): TGTGCCAGCAGTGAAATTGGAGGACGGCTCGGTTCTGGCTACACCTTC.

This clonotype showed up just a few times. The genes are TRBV24-1 and TRBJ1-4, with a possible D match to TRBD1 (5 bases). The CDR3 length is 16 residues. Germline loops: CDR1 KGHDR, CDR2 SFDVKD. Trimming cost V 11 bases and J 0 bases, with 18 bases left between them. The CDR3 DNA follows: TGTGCCAAGGGACCTTGTTTAGGTGCAACTAATGAAAAACTGTTTTTT. Its translation: CAKGPCLGATNEKLFF.

The rearrangement uses TRBV28 and TRBJ2-2, with D possibly matching TRBD1 (6 bases). The CDR3 contains 11 residues. From germline, CDR1 is MDHEN and CDR2 SYDVKM. CDR3: CAEGDTGELFF. The CDR3 DNA sequence: TGTGCAGAGGGGGACACCGGGGAGCTGTTTTTT.

This clonotype was counted many times. The chain employs TRBV27 and TRBJ1-3; D ambiguous. Trimming stripped 0 bases from V and 0 bases from J, with 9 bases between. From germline, CDR1 is MNHEY and CDR2 SMNVEV (reference sequence). The CDR3 consists of 16 residues. In DNA form, the CDR3 reads TGTGCCAGCAGTTTATCCCCTGGCAGCTCTGGAAACACCATATATTTT. Translation gives CASSLSPGSSGNTIYF.

The genes are TRBV10-1 and TRBJ1-3; 7 bases fit TRBD1. Germline lookup yields CDR1 WNHNN and CDR2 SYGVQD (reference sequence). There are 13 residues in the CDR3. The V segment lost 6 bases and the J segment 2 bases; nucleotides outside the gene matches: 1. The CDR3 bases are TGCGCCAGCAGGGACAGGCCTGGAAACACCATATATTTT. This sequence encodes CASRDRPGNTIYF.

The V gene is TRBV27, the J gene TRBJ2-1, with 9 bases that match TRBD1. CDR1 is MNHEY, CDR2 SMNVEV, per germline (reference sequence). Trimming cost V 3 bases and J 8 bases; bases outside gene matches: 11. The CDR3 totals 16 residues. In DNA, the CDR3 is TGTGCCAGCAGTTTCACCGGGACAGGGCTCCACGATGAGCAGTTCTTC. As protein: CASSFTGTGLHDEQFF.